These T cell receptor beta chains were read from a single sample in a study of blood T cell repertoires in COVID-19. Some clones are missing from TCRdb's copy, which holds only in-frame ones; the method was immunoSEQ multiplex PCR. The sample yields approximately 290,000 clones, approximately 85% seen once. Sequencing was performed on peripheral blood. Every receptor here comes from a human donor with COVID-19, enrolled during active disease. The donor label of this sample is uncertain. Each CDR3 is given with its conserved first and last residue. D genes are given only for firm matches. Clone size is stated in some rows and not others, as once, few, many or a class when expanded.

D: TRBD2
size: NA
V: TRBV11-3
J: TRBJ2-1
DNA: TGTGCCAGCAGCGCCTCCGGGACTAGGTCCGCCAGTGAGCAGTTCTTC
CDR3: CASSASGTRSASEQFF

D: TRBD2
size: NA
V: TRBV11-2
J: TRBJ2-1
DNA: TGTGCCACAAAGGGCAGCGGGAGCTGGAATGAGCAGTTCTTC
CDR3: CATKGSGSWNEQFF

D: TRBD1
size: NA
V: TRBV7-3
J: TRBJ2-7
DNA: TGTGCCAGCAGCTCCGGACAGGGGGACGAGCAGTACTTC
CDR3: CASSSGQGDEQYF

D: TRBD1
size: few
V: TRBV3-1/TRBV3-2
J: TRBJ1-5
DNA: TGTGCCAGCAGCCAAGATGGGACAGCCCCTCAGCCCCAGCATTTT
CDR3: CASSQDGTAPQPQHF

D: TRBD2
size: NA
V: TRBV11-3
J: TRBJ2-1
DNA: TGTGCCAGCAGCGAGACTAGCGGGAGTATAGGGGAGCAGTTCTTC
CDR3: CASSETSGSIGEQFF

D: NA
size: NA
V: TRBV30
J: TRBJ2-7
DNA: TGTGCCTGGAGTGTATGGGACACGGGCGTCGGGCAGTACTTC
CDR3: CAWSVWDTGVGQYF

D: TRBD1
size: NA
V: TRBV5-4
J: TRBJ2-2
DNA: TGTGCCAGCAGCTTTAGGACAGGTCGAACCGGGGAGCTGTTTTTT
CDR3: CASSFRTGRTGELFF

D: TRBD2
size: NA
V: TRBV6-5
J: TRBJ2-4
DNA: TGTGCCAGCAGGATCCAGCGGGAGGGGATTCAGTACTTC
CDR3: CASRIQREGIQYF

D: TRBD1
size: NA
V: TRBV7-3
J: TRBJ1-1
DNA: TGTGCCAGCAGCACTGGCGGAGGGGGCCTCACTGAAGCTTTCTTT
CDR3: CASSTGGGGLTEAFF

D: NA
size: NA
V: TRBV2
J: TRBJ1-2
DNA: TGTGCCAGCATTACGGACGGGAACGGTGGCTACACCTTC
CDR3: CASITDGNGGYTF

D: NA
size: NA
V: TRBV12-3/TRBV12-4
J: TRBJ2-7
DNA: TGTGCCAGCAGTTTCGGGGAAACCTACGAGCAGTACTTC
CDR3: CASSFGETYEQYF

D: NA
size: NA
V: TRBV10-3
J: TRBJ1-3
DNA: TGTGCCATCAACTCACCGGGTGGAGGGACTGGAAACACCATATATTTT
CDR3: CAINSPGGGTGNTIYF

D: NA
size: NA
V: TRBV3-1/TRBV3-2
J: TRBJ2-7
DNA: TGTGCCAGCAGCTACGAGTCCTACGAGCAGTACTTC
CDR3: CASSYESYEQYF

D: NA
size: many
V: TRBV28
J: TRBJ1-5
DNA: TGTGCCAGCAGTCCACCCAAAGGGGCGGGAAATCAGCCCCAGCATTTT
CDR3: CASSPPKGAGNQPQHF

D: NA
size: NA
V: TRBV5-4
J: TRBJ2-1
DNA: TGTGCCAGCAGCTCCGAGGGAGTTTCCTACAATGAGCAGTTCTTC
CDR3: CASSSEGVSYNEQFF

D: NA
size: NA
V: TRBV29-1
J: TRBJ2-2
DNA: TGCAGCGTTCGGGTCGAAAGCACCGGGGAGCTGTTTTTT
CDR3: CSVRVESTGELFF

D: NA
size: NA
V: TRBV5-4
J: TRBJ2-2
DNA: TGTGCCAGCAGCTTGTTTGGCGGGATGGAAACCGGGGAGCTGTTTTTT
CDR3: CASSLFGGMETGELFF

D: NA
size: NA
V: TRBV27
J: TRBJ2-3
DNA: TGTGCCTCGGGTGTCCCTTCCAGCACAGATACGCAGTATTTT
CDR3: CASGVPSSTDTQYF

D: NA
size: NA
V: TRBV28
J: TRBJ2-1
DNA: TGTGCCAGCAGGCCTCCCGACAATTACAATGAGCAGTTCTTC
CDR3: CASRPPDNYNEQFF

D: NA
size: NA
V: TRBV6-1
J: TRBJ1-1
DNA: TGTGCCAGCAGTGACGGGGGAACTGAAGCTTTCTTT
CDR3: CASSDGGTEAFF

D: NA
size: NA
V: TRBV19
J: TRBJ1-5
DNA: TGTGCCAGTAGTTCATCGGGGGGCAATCAGCCCCAGCATTTT
CDR3: CASSSSGGNQPQHF

D: NA
size: NA
V: TRBV7-9
J: TRBJ1-5
DNA: TGTGCCAGCAGCCGCGACGGGGGTAGCAATCAGCCCCAGCATTTT
CDR3: CASSRDGGSNQPQHF

D: NA
size: NA
V: TRBV5-1
J: TRBJ1-6
DNA: TGCGCCAGCAGCTTAGTTGTTATGTCCGCTAATAATTCACCCCTCCACTTT
CDR3: CASSLVVMSANNSPLHF

D: TRBD1
size: NA
V: TRBV6-1
J: TRBJ1-4
DNA: TGTGCCAGCAGTGAAGTTCATCTCGGGACAGGGACTGAAAAACTGTTTTTT
CDR3: CASSEVHLGTGTEKLFF

D: NA
size: NA
V: TRBV6-1
J: TRBJ1-1
DNA: TGTGCCAGCAGTGAGCTACGGAACACTGAAGCTTTCTTT
CDR3: CASSELRNTEAFF

D: TRBD1
size: NA
V: TRBV5-6
J: TRBJ1-3
DNA: TGTGCCAGCAGCACCCGGACAGGGGGAGGTTCCACCATATATTTT
CDR3: CASSTRTGGGSTIYF

D: NA
size: NA
V: TRBV19
J: TRBJ2-5
DNA: TGTGCCAGTAGTGTAGTCGGACAGACTCAAGAGACCCAGTACTTC
CDR3: CASSVVGQTQETQYF

D: NA
size: NA
V: TRBV3-1/TRBV3-2
J: TRBJ2-5
DNA: TGTGCCAGCAGCCAACAGACAGATTACCAAGAGACCCAGTACTTC
CDR3: CASSQQTDYQETQYF

D: TRBD1
size: NA
V: TRBV19
J: TRBJ1-2
DNA: TGTGCCAGTAGCACCGGGACAGGGGGCGCGGTCTATGGCTACACCTTC
CDR3: CASSTGTGGAVYGYTF

D: NA
size: NA
V: TRBV3-1/TRBV3-2
J: TRBJ1-3
DNA: TGTGCCAGCAGCCAAGATCGTTCCGCTGGAAACACCATATATTTT
CDR3: CASSQDRSAGNTIYF

D: NA
size: few
V: TRBV19
J: TRBJ1-2
DNA: TGTGCCAGTAGTGAACAGGTCCATTGGGGCTACACCTTC
CDR3: CASSEQVHWGYTF

D: TRBD1
size: NA
V: TRBV5-1
J: TRBJ2-3
DNA: TGCGCCAGCAGCCGGGGACAGTTTTCCACAGATACGCAGTATTTT
CDR3: CASSRGQFSTDTQYF

D: NA
size: NA
V: TRBV30
J: TRBJ2-2
DNA: TGTGCCTGGACCAACCAGGGGGGATTTCCCGGGGAGCTGTTTTTT
CDR3: CAWTNQGGFPGELFF

D: TRBD2
size: NA
V: TRBV19
J: TRBJ2-7
DNA: TGTGCCAGTTCACTAGCGGAGACCTACGAGCAGTACTTC
CDR3: CASSLAETYEQYF

D: NA
size: NA
V: TRBV7-2
J: TRBJ2-7
DNA: TGTGCCAGCAGCTTACTTACGGGAGACCCCCACGAGCAGTACTTC
CDR3: CASSLLTGDPHEQYF

D: TRBD2
size: NA
V: TRBV7-2
J: TRBJ2-7
DNA: TGTGCCAGCAGCTTAGCGGGAGGGATCTACGAGCAGTACTTC
CDR3: CASSLAGGIYEQYF

D: TRBD2
size: NA
V: TRBV7-2
J: TRBJ2-3
DNA: TGTGCCAGCAGCTTACTAGCGGGAGAGGTAGATACGCAGTATTTT
CDR3: CASSLLAGEVDTQYF

D: NA
size: once
V: TRBV18
J: TRBJ1-2
DNA: TGTGCCAGCTCACCTGCTGGACAGCCCAACTATGGCTACACCTTC
CDR3: CASSPAGQPNYGYTF

D: TRBD1
size: NA
V: TRBV2
J: TRBJ2-1
DNA: TGTGCCGGGTCAGCAGGGTCGACAGGGGACAATGAGCAGTTCTTC
CDR3: CAGSAGSTGDNEQFF

D: TRBD2
size: NA
V: TRBV11-2
J: TRBJ2-1
DNA: TGTGCCAGCAGCCCCCAGCGGGACTCCTACAATGAGCAGTTCTTC
CDR3: CASSPQRDSYNEQFF

D: NA
size: NA
V: TRBV3-1/TRBV3-2
J: TRBJ1-3
DNA: TGTGCCAGCAGCCGGGCCTCTGGAAACACCATATATTTT
CDR3: CASSRASGNTIYF